These 27 T cell receptor beta chains share one sample of origin, sequenced in a study of cytomegalovirus exposure and HLA in healthy donors. Vbeta (60) and Jbeta (13) primers were used in the PCR. Sequencing was performed with immunoSEQ multiplex PCR; in TCRdb, only in-frame clones are kept and a portion is missing. The sample data list some 53,000 clones. Material for sequencing was PBMCs. All receptors come from a woman aged 55-69 years in good health and CMV-seropositive.

The CDR3 DNA follows: TGTGCCAGCAGCTTACCGGGACAGGGGGCGGGAGGCTACACCTTC. It specifies CASSLPGQGAGGYTF. The gene calls are TRBV5-4 and TRBJ1-2; 12 bases are shared with TRBD1. Germline CDR1 SGHNT, CDR2 YYREEE (reference sequence). The CDR3 has 15 amino acids. Germline trimming cut 2 bases from V and 8 bases from J; bases unmatched to any gene: 7.

The chain couples TRBV5-6 to TRBJ1-6, with D maybe TRBD1 (5 bases). Germline V lookup: CDR1 SGHDT, CDR2 YYEEEE. Deletions cut 2 bases from V and 11 bases from J, with 8 bases between. This CDR3 is built from 12 residues. The DNA for the CDR3 is TGTGCCAGCAGCTTAAGGGGCACACCCCTCCACTTT. Protein sequence: CASSLRGTPLHF.

The chain is built from TRBV6-6 and TRBJ1-2; D gene uncertain. Trimming removed 2 bases from V and 8 bases from J, with 12 bases in between. The CDR3 has 13 residues. CDR1 and CDR2 from the germline V gene are MNHNY and SVGAGI (reference sequence). The CDR3 region has the DNA TGTGCCAGCAGTTACACGGACGGGAAGGGCTACACCTTC. This sequence encodes CASSYTDGKGYTF.

The J gene is TRBJ1-1, the V gene TRBV11-2; 9 bases align to TRBD1. Trimming cost V 4 bases and J 1 base; bases outside gene matches: 16. The CDR3 spans 19 residues. CDR1 is SGHAT, CDR2 FQNNGV, per germline. The CDR3 protein is CASSSKSAGTGGWNTEAFF. DNA for the CDR3: TGTGCCAGCAGCTCCAAGTCGGCGGGAACAGGGGGCTGGAACACTGAAGCTTTCTTT.

The V and J genes are TRBV7-6 and TRBJ2-2; D is perhaps TRBD2 (6 bases). V was shortened by 4 bases and J by 6 bases, with 9 bases between the two germline ends. The CDR3 length is 13 residues. The germline V gene has CDR1 SGHVS and CDR2 FNYEAQ. The chain's CDR3 is CASSSWGAGELFF. The CDR3, as DNA: TGTGCCAGCAGCTCGTGGGGGGCCGGGGAGCTGTTTTTT.

The V gene is TRBV9, the J gene TRBJ2-5, with D maybe TRBD2 (7 bases). Trimming took 0 bases from V and 4 from J, leaving 16 bases between them. Germline-derived CDR1 and CDR2 are SGDLS and YYNGEE. CDR3 length equals 16 residues. The CDR3: CASSVGRGGPGETQYF. CDR3 nucleotide sequence: TGTGCCAGCAGCGTAGGGAGGGGGGGGCCCGGAGAGACCCAGTACTTC.

The genes are TRBV4-1 and TRBJ2-4; 10 nucleotides align to TRBD1. Trimming at V came to 2 bases and at J to 2 bases, leaving 3 bases not matched to a gene. CDR3 size: 16 residues. In germline, CDR1 is MGHRA, CDR2 YSYEKL. The DNA of the CDR3 is TGCGCCAGCAGCCAACCGGGACAGGGGACCAAAAACATTCAGTACTTC. This codes for CASSQPGQGTKNIQYF.

The gene calls are TRBV7-2 and TRBJ1-2, with 7 nucleotides matching TRBD1. Trimming at V came to 5 bases and at J to 2 bases, leaving 8 bases not matched to a gene. The germline CDR1 and CDR2 sequences are SGHTA and FQGNSA. There are 15 residues in the CDR3. The CDR3 region has the DNA TGTGCCAGCAGCGTCTGGACAGGATCGAACTATGGCTACACCTTC. Translated: CASSVWTGSNYGYTF.

This clone is deemed medium-sized by its frequency. The same CDR3 is also encoded by other DNA sequences in this sample. The chain links TRBV12-5 to TRBJ1-6, with unresolved D. Germline V gene lookup returns CDR1 LGHNT and CDR2 FRNRAP. The CDR3 has 13 residues. V was clipped by 3 bases and J by 5 bases, with 5 bases between them. In DNA, the CDR3 is TGTGCTAGTGGTTTTACAGATAATTCACCCCTCCACTTT. This codes for CASGFTDNSPLHF.

The rearrangement uses TRBV7-9 and TRBJ1-5; perhaps TRBD1 as D (6 bases). This CDR3 region has 14 residues. Looked up from germline, CDR1 is SEHNR and CDR2 is FQNEAQ (reference sequence). V was pared by 5 bases and J by 1 base, with 9 bases between. CDR3 nucleotides: TGTGCCAGCAGCCTCACAGGGAGCAATCAGCCCCAGCATTTT. Its translation is CASSLTGSNQPQHF.

V and J are TRBV18 and TRBJ1-1, with a tentative D call TRBD1 (5 bases). V shed 3 bases and J shed 0 bases, with 11 bases lying between them. This CDR3 region has 15 residues. Germline loops: CDR1 KGHSH, CDR2 LQKENI. In DNA, the CDR3 is TGTGCCAGCTCACCTCTGGGGGGGTTGAACACTGAAGCTTTCTTT. Translation: CASSPLGGLNTEAFF.

For this clone: This CDR3 is also generated by other DNA sequences in the sample. The chain couples TRBV6-5 to TRBJ2-7; 10 bases are a match to TRBD1. Trimming removed 4 bases from V and 2 bases from J; junction bases left unmatched: 5. CDR3 size: 15 residues. Germline-derived CDR1 and CDR2 are MNHEY and SVGAGI. The CDR3 sequence: CASSSPGTGAYEQYF. CDR3 DNA sequence: TGTGCCAGCAGTTCCCCCGGGACAGGGGCCTACGAGCAGTACTTC.

The CDR3 reads CASSLIKGQNYGYTF. DNA of the CDR3: TGTGCCAGCAGCTTAATCAAGGGACAGAACTATGGCTACACCTTC. The chain is built from TRBV7-9 and TRBJ1-2, with 7 bases identical to TRBD1. Germline V gene data show CDR1 as SEHNR and CDR2 as FQNEAQ (reference sequence). CDR3 length: 15 amino acids. V shed 2 bases, J shed 2 bases, and the junction held 5 bases outside the gene matches.

The chain carries TRBV19 and TRBJ2-1; 12 nucleotides match TRBD2. This CDR3 spans 16 amino acids. The junction had 7 bases not matched to a gene; V was cut back by 1 base and J by 9 bases. The germline V gene encodes CDR1 LNHDA and CDR2 SQIVND (reference sequence). The CDR3 bases are TGTGCCAGTAGTATAGCTGGTTCTAGCGGGGGGGTTGAGCAGTTCTTC. Encoded protein: CASSIAGSSGGVEQFF.

The chain recombines TRBV27 with TRBJ2-7, with a tentative D call TRBD1 (6 bases). The CDR3 has 13 residues. Germline CDR1 and CDR2: MNHEY and SMNVEV (reference sequence). Trimming stripped 7 bases from V and 1 base from J, with 11 bases between. This chain's CDR3 is CASTPTGSYEQYF. In DNA form, the CDR3 reads TGTGCCAGCACCCCGACAGGTTCCTACGAGCAGTACTTC.

CDR3 nucleotides: TGTGCCAGCAGCGTAGCGGGGGGGGCCACTGAAGCTTTCTTT. Its protein product is CASSVAGGATEAFF. The gene calls are TRBV9 and TRBJ1-1, with D perhaps TRBD1 (6 bases). CDR3 length equals 14 residues. Deletions cut 0 bases from V and 4 bases from J, with 10 bases between. The germline V gene encodes CDR1 SGDLS and CDR2 YYNGEE. The entire variable domain, with the rest obtained from reference TRBV9 and TRBJ1-1, is as follows: DSGVTQTPKHLITATGQRVTLRCSPRSGDLSVYWYQQSLDQGLQFLIQYYNGEERAKGNILERFSAQQFPDLHSELNLSSLELGDSALYFCASSVAGGATEAFFGQGTRLTVV.

The chain combines TRBV6-1 with TRBJ1-5; D is ambiguous. Germline V lookup: CDR1 MNHNS, CDR2 SASEGT. V gave up 5 bases and J gave up 5 bases, with 4 bases separating them. The CDR3 runs to 11 residues. In DNA form, the CDR3 reads TGTGCCAGCAGTTCTTATCAGCCCCAGCATTTT. Translating it yields CASSSYQPQHF.

The gene calls are TRBV18 and TRBJ2-7, with D maybe TRBD1 (8 bases). With 4 bases removed from V and 6 bases from J, the gap between germline ends came to 16 bases. This CDR3 has 14 amino acids. From germline, CDR1 is KGHSH and CDR2 LQKENI. The CDR3 DNA reads TGTGCCAGCTCACAGCTACAGGGGGAGGGCGAGCAGTACTTC. Protein sequence: CASSQLQGEGEQYF.

This rearrangement joins TRBV18 to TRBJ1-1; TRBD1 matches at 7 bases. The ends lost 6 bases at V and 1 base at J; junction bases unmatched: 5. This CDR3 has 14 residues. Germline-derived CDR1 and CDR2 are KGHSH and LQKENI. CDR3 loop: CASSPGQTNTEAFF. In DNA form, the CDR3 reads TGTGCCAGCTCCCCGGGACAGACGAACACTGAAGCTTTCTTT.

J is TRBJ1-3 and V is TRBV4-3, with TRBD2 matching 15 bases. The DNA end is more similar to TRBJ2-2, so the J call may be wrong. The CDR3 is 18 amino acids. The germline CDR1 and CDR2 sequences are LGHNA and YSLEER. The CDR3 spells CASSQRTSGGGNTGELFF. The CDR3 bases are TGCGCCAGCAGCCAAAGGACTAGCGGGGGGGGGAACACCGGGGAGCTGTTTTTT.

The V gene is TRBV7-9, the J gene TRBJ1-2, with a weak D call TRBD1 (6 bases). V lost 6 bases, J lost 12 bases, and 14 bases lay in between. Germline-derived CDR1 and CDR2 are SEHNR and FQNEAQ (reference sequence). This CDR3 spans 11 amino acids. This chain's CDR3 is CASSSGQGNTF. Written as DNA, the CDR3 is TGTGCCAGCAGTTCGGGACAAGGGAACACCTTC.

This chain joins TRBV10-2 and TRBJ2-2; 8 bases are a match to TRBD2. The CDR3 extends over 14 amino acids. The germline V gene has CDR1 WSHSY and CDR2 SAAADI. V was pared by 8 bases and J by 4 bases, with 6 bases of the junction left unmatched. CDR3 region: CASDGGASTGELFF. The CDR3 nucleotides are TGCGCCAGCGACGGGGGGGCCAGCACCGGGGAGCTGTTTTTT.

The gene calls are TRBV29-1 and TRBJ2-5; 8 bases align to TRBD2. J lost 5 bases, V lost 6 bases, and 8 bases had no gene match. The CDR3 sequence is 13 residues long. Germline V CDR1 and CDR2: SQVTM, ANQGSEA. CDR3 sequence: CSVGGGPGETQYF. For the CDR3, the DNA is TGCAGCGTCGGCGGGGGGCCCGGGGAGACCCAGTACTTC.

The rearrangement uses TRBV2 and TRBJ2-6; D is possibly TRBD1 (6 bases). Per the germline V gene, CDR1 is SNHLY and CDR2 is FYNNEI. V was cut by 2 bases and J by 0 bases, with 14 bases left in between. CDR3 length: 18 amino acids. CDR3 region: CASSEFGQSYSGANVLTF. DNA of the CDR3: TGTGCCAGCAGTGAATTTGGACAGAGCTACTCTGGGGCCAACGTCCTGACTTTC.

The rearrangement joins TRBV28 to TRBJ2-5; no clear D. This CDR3 has 12 residues. Germline assignment: CDR1 MDHEN and CDR2 SYDVKM. V gave up 2 bases and J gave up 10 bases, with 11 bases separating them. The CDR3 DNA reads TGTGCCAGCAGTTTACCTCTCACAGACCAGTACTTC. Translation: CASSLPLTDQYF.

CDR3 protein: CASSLLAGGDYEQYF. In DNA form, the CDR3 reads TGTGCCAGCAGTCTTCTAGCGGGGGGCGACTACGAGCAGTACTTC. This chain links TRBV2 with TRBJ2-7; TRBD2 aligns across 11 bases. Germline V gene sequence: CDR1 SNHLY, CDR2 FYNNEI. The CDR3 spans 15 residues. Losses at the gene ends were 5 bases for V and 3 bases for J; bases not matched to a gene: 6.

This sequence joins TRBV29-1 and TRBJ1-2, with D tentatively TRBD1 (5 bases). Deletions cut 6 bases from V and 5 bases from J, with 16 bases between. This CDR3 comprises 13 residues. Germline CDR1 and CDR2: SQVTM and ANQGSEA. The CDR3 sequence: CSVNSGIRYGYTF. The CDR3 DNA is TGCAGCGTGAACTCAGGGATTCGGTATGGCTACACCTTC.